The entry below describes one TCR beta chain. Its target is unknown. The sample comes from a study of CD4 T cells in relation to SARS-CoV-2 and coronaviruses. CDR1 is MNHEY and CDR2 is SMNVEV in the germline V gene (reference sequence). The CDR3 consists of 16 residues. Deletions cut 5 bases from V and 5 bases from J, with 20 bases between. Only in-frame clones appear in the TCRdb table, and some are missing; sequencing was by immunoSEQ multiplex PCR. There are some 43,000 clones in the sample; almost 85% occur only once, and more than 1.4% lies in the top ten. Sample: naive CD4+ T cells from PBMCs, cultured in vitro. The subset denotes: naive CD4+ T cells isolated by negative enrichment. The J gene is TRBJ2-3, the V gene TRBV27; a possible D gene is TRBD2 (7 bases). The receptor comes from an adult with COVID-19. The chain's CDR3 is CASSPPGGESRDTQYF. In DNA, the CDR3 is TGTGCCAGCAGTCCCCCGGGGGGCGAGTCTAGAGATACGCAGTATTTT.